This TCR beta chain was profiled in a study of monozygotic twins with inflammatory bowel disease. Using eight separate reactions per sample, the authors generated cDNA. TCRdb re-called the 5' RACE reads; one entry per CDR3 protein, DNA not given. The sample totals tens of thousands of distinct CDR3 sequences. In the case of this clonotype: What it recognizes is unknown.

This CDR3 spans 13 amino acids. CDR1 is SQVTM and CDR2 is ANQGSEA in the germline V gene. General study findings and limits: Inverse Simpson values showed less TCRbeta diversity in IBD patients than in their healthy co-twins. Part of the variability in patient repertoires may have come from differing immunosuppressive treatments.

Sequenced material: blood. This chain uses TRBV29-1 with TRBJ1-2; TCRdb outputs TRBD1, but without DNA this stays unchecked. The sequence was obtained from a human donor with ulcerative colitis or Crohn's disease, or a healthy co-twin of an affected twin (not recorded which). The CDR3 is CSASGGFGYGYTF.